This is a list of T cell receptor beta chains from one sample in a study of blood T cell repertoires in COVID-19. Produced via immunoSEQ multiplex PCR; TCRdb's table is partial and in-frame only. This sample has about 240,000 clones, with approximately 90% found just once. The material sequenced was peripheral blood. The receptors were gathered from a man between 60 and 75 years old who had recovered from COVID-19. Each CDR3 is given with its conserved first and last residue. A D gene is named only where the DNA matches it firmly. Size is omitted from some rows. Given values are once, few, many or a class for expanded clones.

cdr3_length	v_call	clone_size	j_call	d_call	cdr3_nt	cdr3_aa
15	TRBV5-1	NA	TRBJ2-2	TRBD1	TGCGCCAGCAGCGGGGGACAGGGGAACACCGGGGAGCTGTTTTTT	CASSGGQGNTGELFF
16	TRBV4-2	NA	TRBJ2-1	TRBD2	TGTGCCAGCAGCCAAGATCGGACTAGCTTTCACAATGAGCAGTTCTTC	CASSQDRTSFHNEQFF
14	TRBV18	NA	TRBJ2-3	TRBD1	TGTGCCAGCGTCTGGGACAGAAACACAGATACGCAGTATTTT	CASVWDRNTDTQYF
13	TRBV9	once	TRBJ2-3	NA	TGTGCCAGCAGCGTAGAATATCGGGGTACGCAGTATTTT	CASSVEYRGTQYF
12	TRBV10-1	NA	TRBJ2-3	NA	TGCGCCAGCAGCGATCGGGGGGATACGCAGTATTTT	CASSDRGDTQYF
14	TRBV10-3	NA	TRBJ2-1	TRBD1	TGTGCCATCAGCTTGGGACAGGGACGGAATGAGCAGTTCTTC	CAISLGQGRNEQFF
15	TRBV18	few	TRBJ2-2	NA	TGTGCCAGCTCACCAAAAGACGACAGCACCGGGGAGCTGTTTTTT	CASSPKDDSTGELFF
15	TRBV2	NA	TRBJ1-5	TRBD1	TGTGCCAGCGGGAGGGGACAGGGGACTTGGCAGCCCCAGCATTTT	CASGRGQGTWQPQHF
14	TRBV9	NA	TRBJ1-3	NA	TGTGCCAGCAGCGCGACAATTTCTGGAAACACCATATATTTT	CASSATISGNTIYF
16	TRBV5-1	NA	TRBJ2-2	TRBD1	TGCGCCAGCAGCGTAACAGGGGGTTCTTATGCCGGGGAGCTGTTTTTT	CASSVTGGSYAGELFF
15	TRBV9	NA	TRBJ2-1	NA	TGTGCCAGCAGCGTAACACTCGGGACTTACAATGAGCAGTTCTTC	CASSVTLGTYNEQFF
16	TRBV6-5	once	TRBJ2-3	TRBD1	TGTGCCAGCAGTTACTCGTCCGGGACAGGGCAAGATACGCAGTATTTT	CASSYSSGTGQDTQYF
16	TRBV5-1	NA	TRBJ1-5	NA	TGCGCCAGCAGCCCCACCGAAACCGGGGGCAATCAGCCCCAGCATTTT	CASSPTETGGNQPQHF
15	TRBV19	few	TRBJ1-1	NA	TGTGCCAGTAGTGGGGAGAGGGCTATGAACACTGAAGCTTTCTTT	CASSGERAMNTEAFF
18	TRBV4-2	NA	TRBJ2-1	TRBD2	TGTGCCAGCGCCGGGGGGGCGAGTAGCGGGGGTGCCCACAATGAGCAGTTCTTC	CASAGGASSGGAHNEQFF
14	TRBV27	once	TRBJ2-5	NA	TGTGCCAGCAGTTTCATGGACAGCCAAGAGACCCAGTACTTC	CASSFMDSQETQYF
15	TRBV19	NA	TRBJ2-1	TRBD1	TGTGCCAGTATGAGGGACAGTACCCTCTACAATGAGCAGTTCTTC	CASMRDSTLYNEQFF
14	TRBV30	NA	TRBJ2-1	NA	TGTGCCTGGAGCGGACTGAGCTCCTACAATGAGCAGTTCTTC	CAWSGLSSYNEQFF
18	TRBV5-6	NA	TRBJ2-3	TRBD1	TGTGCCAGCAGCTCGGGGTTGTCACAGGGGGCAAGGTCAGATACGCAGTATTTT	CASSSGLSQGARSDTQYF
15	TRBV18	NA	TRBJ2-2	TRBD1	TGTGCCAGCTCAACCCGACAGGGTAACACCGGGGAGCTGTTTTTT	CASSTRQGNTGELFF
14	TRBV18	NA	TRBJ1-2	NA	TGTGCCAGCTCACCCCAGACAGATAACTATGGCTACACCTTC	CASSPQTDNYGYTF
12	TRBV5-4	few	TRBJ1-2	NA	TGTGCCAGCAGCTTGGGACAGGATGGCTACACCTTC	CASSLGQDGYTF
13	TRBV28	NA	TRBJ1-2	NA	TGTGCCAGCAGTTCGACAGGCCCCTATGGCTACACCTTC	CASSSTGPYGYTF
16	TRBV13	few	TRBJ2-3	NA	TGTGCCAGCAGCACCCTGGGGCGGGGAAAATTAGATACGCAGTATTTT	CASSTLGRGKLDTQYF
15	TRBV5-1	NA	TRBJ1-6	NA	TGCGCCAGCAGCTTGGCCCACAGAAATAATTCACCCCTCCACTTT	CASSLAHRNNSPLHF
14	TRBV5-6	NA	TRBJ1-1	NA	TGTGCCAGCAGCTTGTCGGGGTCGAACACTGAAGCTTTCTTT	CASSLSGSNTEAFF
15	TRBV7-9	NA	TRBJ2-5	TRBD1	TGTGCCAGCAGCCGGGACAGCCCAACCCGGGGGACCCAGTACTTC	CASSRDSPTRGTQYF
15	TRBV28	NA	TRBJ1-5	TRBD1	TGTGCCAGCAGCCGGGACAGGGGGACCAATCAGCCCCAGCATTTT	CASSRDRGTNQPQHF
15	TRBV7-8	NA	TRBJ1-3	TRBD1	TGTGCCAGCAGCTCGGGACAGGCGGCAGGAAACACCATATATTTT	CASSSGQAAGNTIYF